The present entry profiles one T cell receptor beta chain with its context. This specimen comes from a study of long-term antiretroviral therapy in people with HIV. At survey level, the immunoSEQ assay was run in its v3.0 version. TCRdb's copy holds only in-frame clones and misses some; the assay was immunoSEQ multiplex PCR. The table includes about 19,000 clones, about nine tenths detected once. The CDR3 covers 12 residues. V lost 6 bases and J 4 bases, leaving 7 bases between the germline ends. The germline V gene encodes CDR1 MDHEN and CDR2 SYDVKM. Sequencing was performed on unsorted PBMCs, taken 2.1 years after starting antiretroviral therapy. This sequence was found in a young man with HIV. This chain joins TRBV28 and TRBJ1-5; tentative D call: TRBD1 (5 bases). Written as DNA, the CDR3 is TGTGCCAGCAGACCAGGGAATCAGCCCCAGCATTTT. Protein: CASRPGNQPQHF.